The clone carrying this T cell receptor beta chain was recorded once. Its antigen is undetermined. A junction end diverges from the germline sequence, so it may reflect a read error. The data were taken from a study of neurological immune-mediated disorders. The cDNA was generated by 5'RACE with 10-nucleotide random UMIs. Over 190 million TCR-beta sequences from 15-18 subjects came from every sequencing run. TCRdb analysed the 5' RACE reads with MiXCR anew, one entry per CDR3 protein. The data show some 50,000 distinct CDR3 sequences, about 2% seen once. The CDR3 sequence is 15 residues long. CDR1 SSHAT and CDR2 FNYEAQ come from the germline V gene (reference sequence). The study, taken as a whole, reports: For the multiple sclerosis repertoire cluster, no association with any clinical or MRI feature was found.

The rearrangement links TRBV7-7 to TRBJ2-1, with 14 bases identical to TRBD2. The source material was PBMCs. This clonotype was obtained from a woman in her thirties or forties with multiple sclerosis. The CDR3 spells CASSRLAGGFNEQFF. As DNA, the CDR3 is TGTGCTAGCAGCCGACTAGCGGGAGGGTTCAATGAGCAGTTCTTC.